A single sample gave rise to the 9 T cell receptor beta chains below, sequenced in a study of cytomegalovirus exposure and HLA in healthy donors. The primer mix had 60 Vbeta and 13 Jbeta primers. The method was immunoSEQ multiplex PCR; TCRdb's version includes in-frame clones alone and lacks a portion of them. The data show 180,000 or so clones, around 80% seen once. The sequencing sample was made of PBMCs. These receptors came from a female donor in good health and CMV-seronegative.

The chain uses TRBV11-1 and TRBJ1-2; D is undetermined. Germline assignment: CDR1 SGHAT and CDR2 FQDESV (reference sequence). The CDR3 spans 16 residues. The V end was cut by 1 base, the J end by 0 bases, with 12 bases between. Written as DNA, the CDR3 is TGTGCCAGCAGCTTAGTACCGCGGGCTACTAACTATGGCTACACCTTC. This codes for CASSLVPRATNYGYTF.

The chain carries TRBV10-3 and TRBJ2-3, with D unresolved. V lost 9 bases and J 2 bases, leaving 24 bases between the germline ends. Germline-derived CDR1 and CDR2 are ENHRY and SYGVKD. This CDR3 is built from 17 residues. The CDR3 coding sequence is TGTGCCATTAGCTTTAACCCGACCTCCGCCTCCACAGATACGCAGTATTTT. It codes for CAISFNPTSASTDTQYF.

A single count supports this clone. The gene calls are TRBV10-1 and TRBJ2-1; TRBD2 agrees at 14 bases. Trimming removed 3 bases from V and 4 bases from J; junction bases left unmatched: 11. Per germline, CDR1 WNHNN and CDR2 SYGVQD (reference sequence). The CDR3 totals 19 residues. DNA of the CDR3: TGCGCCAGCAGTGACCCCGGACTAGCGGGGGGAAAGTGTTACAATGAGCAGTTCTTC. Its translation is CASSDPGLAGGKCYNEQFF.

This clone was detected a few times. DNA for the CDR3: TGCGCCAGCAGTACAGGGCGGAGTGGCTACACCTTC. Residues: CASSTGRSGYTF. The chain couples TRBV4-1 to TRBJ1-2; the D gene is possibly TRBD1 (6 bases). This CDR3 is 12 amino acids long. The germline V and J ends were trimmed by 6 bases and 7 bases, with 12 bases remaining between them. CDR1 and CDR2 from the germline V gene are MGHRA and YSYEKL.

CDR3 nucleotides: TGTGCCAGTAGTATAATCCAGGGGGAGCAGTACTTC. Its protein product is CASSIIQGEQYF. The gene calls are TRBV19 and TRBJ2-7; a possible D gene is TRBD1 (6 bases). Trimming removed 2 bases at V and 7 bases at J, with 9 bases between. CDR1 and CDR2 from the germline V gene are LNHDA and SQIVND (reference sequence). The CDR3 length is 12 residues.

V usage is TRBV7-9 and J usage is TRBJ2-7, with a possible D match to TRBD2 (5 bases). The V end lost 2 bases, the J end lost 5 bases, and 19 bases lay between the germline ends. This CDR3 has 16 residues. Looked up from germline, CDR1 is SEHNR and CDR2 is FQNEAQ (reference sequence). The CDR3 DNA sequence: TGTGCCAGCAGCTTAACACCCGGGAATACCTATGACGAGCAGTACTTC. As protein: CASSLTPGNTYDEQYF.

The chain employs TRBV4-2 and TRBJ2-1; D not resolved. Looked up from germline, CDR1 is LGHNA and CDR2 is YNFKEQ. V lost 2 bases and J 15 bases, leaving 20 bases between the germline ends. The CDR3 is 14 amino acids. The CDR3, as DNA: TGTGCCAGCAGCCAACGAGAGCATAGAGGCTCCCCGTTCTTC. It specifies CASSQREHRGSPFF.

The sample holds one count of this clone. The J gene is TRBJ2-7, the V gene TRBV11-3; 9 bases fit TRBD1. Per the germline V gene, CDR1 is SGHNT and CDR2 is YENEEA. V lost 6 bases and J lost 4; bases outside the gene matches: 10. The CDR3 spans 15 residues. CDR3 protein: CASSQSGTGYYEQYF. The CDR3 DNA reads as TGTGCCAGCAGTCAATCTGGGACAGGGTATTACGAGCAGTACTTC. Based on the CDR3 plus reference TRBV11-3 and TRBJ2-7, the full variable domain is EAGVVQSPRYKIIEKKQPVAFWCNPISGHNTLYWYLQNLGQGPELLIRYENEEAVDDSQLPKDRFSAERLKGVDSTLKIQPAELGDSAVYLCASSQSGTGYYEQYFGPGTRLTVT.

This clone was seen a handful of times. The chain employs TRBV7-9 and TRBJ1-1; 7 nucleotides align to TRBD1. Per the germline V gene, CDR1 is SEHNR and CDR2 is FQNEAQ (reference sequence). CDR3 length equals 15 residues. Trimming at V came to 5 bases and at J to 3 bases, leaving 9 bases not matched to a gene. The CDR3 DNA reads as TGTGCCAGCAGCGACACAGGGGTCGGTTACACTGAAGCTTTCTTT. Translated, it gives CASSDTGVGYTEAFF.